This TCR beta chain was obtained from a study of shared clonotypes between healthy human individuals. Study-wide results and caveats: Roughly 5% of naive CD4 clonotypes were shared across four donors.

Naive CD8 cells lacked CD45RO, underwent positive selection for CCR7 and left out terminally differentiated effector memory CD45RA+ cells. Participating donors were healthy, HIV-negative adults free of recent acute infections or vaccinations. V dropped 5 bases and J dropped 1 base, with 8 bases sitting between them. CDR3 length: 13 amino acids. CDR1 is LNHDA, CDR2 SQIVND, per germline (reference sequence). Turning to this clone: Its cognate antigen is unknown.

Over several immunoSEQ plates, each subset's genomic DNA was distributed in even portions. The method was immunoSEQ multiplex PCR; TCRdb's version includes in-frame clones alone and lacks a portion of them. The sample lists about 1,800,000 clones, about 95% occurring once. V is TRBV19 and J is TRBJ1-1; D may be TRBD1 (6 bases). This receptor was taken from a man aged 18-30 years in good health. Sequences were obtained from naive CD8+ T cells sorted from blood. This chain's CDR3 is CASSLQGNTEAFF. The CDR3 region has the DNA TGTGCCAGTAGTCTACAGGGGAACACTGAAGCTTTCTTT.